This TCR beta chain is from a study of blood T cell repertoires in COVID-19. In the study overall: Italy, Spain and the United States were the sources of the convalescent and acute COVID-19 samples.

With 4 bases removed from V and 5 bases from J, the gap between germline ends came to 17 bases. The CDR3 is 15 amino acids. The germline V gene has CDR1 SEHNR and CDR2 FQNEAQ (reference sequence). As processed by the authors: Cell counts per sample came from amplifying reference gene primers. The data were produced by immunoSEQ multiplex PCR, yet TCRdb's version contains in-frame clones alone and is incomplete. That table gives V, J and clone size, and the DNA gave D and trimming. The table lists 150,000 or so clones, around 82% of them singletons. The chain recombines TRBV7-9 with TRBJ2-5, with TRBD2 as a possible D gene (6 bases). Material for sequencing was peripheral blood. The origin of this receptor is a human donor in a cohort sampled during active COVID-19. CDR3 DNA sequence: TGTGCCAGCAGCTCGACACTAGCCCTCGGGGAGACCCAGTACTTC. Residues: CASSSTLALGETQYF.